The 16 T cell receptor beta chains below all came from one sample that was sequenced in a study of T cell repertoires in aging, cancer and after chemotherapy (dated by TCRdb to 2018 to 2020). Instead of sorted cells or RNA, genomic DNA extracted from peripheral blood served as the source for amplifying TCR beta rearrangements. The instrument was an Illumina MiSeq. Multiplex touch-down PCR with a mixed TRB-A/B primer pool was used to amplify rearranged TRB sequences covering the V, D and J segments. TCRdb cleaned the public reads at Q25 with fastp, built clones with MiXCR and kept in-frame beta chains. Here each entry gathers all rows of one CDR3 protein and keeps the most common genes and DNA. The sample yields 2,500 to 3,000 distinct CDR3 sequences; roughly 22% were counted once. The ten biggest clones cover roughly 11% of the sample. What was sequenced was blood. These TCRs come from a human donor with a solid tumor.

The gene calls are TRBV6-1 and TRBJ2-2, with D perhaps assigned TRBD1 or TRBD2 (5 bases each). CDR1 MNHNS and CDR2 SASEGT come from the germline V gene. V lost 5 bases and J lost 5, with 12 bases in between. This CDR3 contains 14 residues. CDR3 sequence (DNA): TGTGCCAGCAGTTCCGGGACGGTAACCGGGGAGCTGTTTTTT. Translating it yields CASSSGTVTGELFF.

This clonotype is medium-sized by share. The chain links TRBV5-1 to TRBJ2-1; TRBD2 matches 13 bases. Trimming at V came to 8 bases and at J to 4 bases, leaving 6 bases not matched to a gene. The CDR3 sequence is 15 residues long. Germline loops: CDR1 SGHRS, CDR2 YFSETQ. The CDR3 reads CASRTSGGGYNEQFF. The CDR3 nucleotides read TGCGCCAGTAGAACTAGCGGGGGGGGGTACAATGAGCAGTTCTTC.

This clonotype counts as medium-sized. The CDR3 nucleotides are TGTGCCAGCAGAACAGGATTTGGTAGGGACTATGGCTACACCTTC. Its translation: CASRTGFGRDYGYTF. The rearrangement links TRBV6-1 to TRBJ1-2, with D perhaps TRBD1 (5 bases). Germline CDR1 MNHNS, CDR2 SASEGT. The CDR3 extends over 15 amino acids. Trimming left V 6 bases short and J 3 bases short, with 17 bases between.

This clonotype is labeled large. The rearrangement joins TRBV19 to TRBJ1-2, with 10 nucleotides matching TRBD1. CDR3 size: 14 residues. In germline, CDR1 is LNHDA, CDR2 SQIVND (reference sequence). The junction had 8 bases not matched to a gene; V was cut back by 6 bases and J by 7 bases. Here the CDR3 reads CASSSAGTGVGYTF. The CDR3 DNA is TGTGCCAGTAGCTCCGCCGGGACAGGGGTTGGCTACACCTTC.

Sample share makes this clonotype medium-sized. The chain employs TRBV27 and TRBJ2-6; no clear D. With 3 bases removed from V and 0 bases from J, the gap between germline ends came to 3 bases. The CDR3 totals 14 residues. CDR1 and CDR2 from the germline V gene are MNHEY and SMNVEV (reference sequence). The CDR3 region is CASSFSSGANVLTF. CDR3 nucleotides: TGTGCCAGCAGTTTTAGCTCTGGGGCCAACGTCCTGACTTTC.

This clonotype was seen a handful of times. One base away lies a much larger clone, so this may be a sequencing read error. This chain joins TRBV6-5 and TRBJ2-7; TRBD1 matches 7 bases. Trimming took 5 bases from V and 7 from J; bases not matched to a gene: 11. CDR3 length: 14 amino acids. Germline V lookup: CDR1 MNHEY, CDR2 SVGAGI. The CDR3 loop reads CASSRPTGSNEQYF. CDR3 nucleotide sequence: TGTGCCAGCAGTCGGCCGACAGGGTCCAATGAGCAGTACTTC.

The rearrangement links TRBV25-1 to TRBJ2-1, with unresolved D. Between the trimmed V and J ends, which lost 6 bases and 3 bases, there was a span of 12 bases. This CDR3 has 14 amino acids. Looked up from germline, CDR1 is MGHDK and CDR2 is SYGVNS. CDR3 in amino acids: CASSSLNDYNEQFF. The DNA of the CDR3 is TGTGCCAGCAGCTCCCTAAACGACTACAATGAGCAGTTCTTC.

This clonotype is judged large. The V call is TRBV6-5, the J call TRBJ2-2, with D unresolved. CDR3 length: 12 amino acids. Germline V gives CDR1 MNHEY, CDR2 SVGAGI. V lost 6 bases, J lost 6 bases, and 8 bases lay in between. CDR3 sequence: CASREVSGELFF. CDR3 bases: TGTGCCAGCAGGGAAGTTTCCGGGGAGCTGTTTTTT.

By sample fraction, this clonotype is medium-sized (0.01 to 0.1%). The gene calls are TRBV18 and TRBJ1-1, with 10 bases aligning to TRBD1. Germline lookup yields CDR1 KGHSH and CDR2 LQKENI. The CDR3 length is 16 residues. Unmatched junction bases numbered 13, after V lost 6 bases and J lost 6 bases. DNA of the CDR3: TGTGCCAGCTCTCCTAGCTCCGGGACAGGGGTTCCTGAAGCTTTCTTT. Its translation is CASSPSSGTGVPEAFF.

This clonotype is classed as medium-sized. The rearrangement uses TRBV6-1 and TRBJ2-5; TRBD1 is a possible D gene (5 bases). The CDR3 is made up of 13 amino acids. Trimming left V 7 bases short and J 5 bases short, with 14 bases between. Germline V lookup: CDR1 MNHNS, CDR2 SASEGT. The CDR3 region is CASKGASWETQYF. In nucleotides, the CDR3 is TGTGCCAGCAAAGGGGCGTCGTGGGAGACCCAGTACTTC.

Judged by abundance, this clonotype is medium-sized. The chain links TRBV5-1 to TRBJ2-2, with D possibly called TRBD1 or TRBD2 (7 bases each). V dropped 4 bases and J dropped 5 bases, with 15 bases sitting between them. The length of the CDR3 is 15 residues. The V gene's germline CDR1 is SGHRS and CDR2 YFSETQ. The CDR3 here is CASSAREGATGELFF. Here the CDR3 DNA reads TGCGCCAGCAGCGCCAGGGAGGGGGCGACCGGGGAGCTGTTTTTT.

This clonotype was counted a few times. The gene calls are TRBV5-1 and TRBJ1-1; D may be TRBD1 (5 bases). There are 18 residues in the CDR3. The V end lost 1 base, the J end lost 1 base, and 20 bases lay between the germline ends. In germline, CDR1 is SGHRS, CDR2 YFSETQ. The CDR3 here is CASSLRSGRAGGNTEAFF. The CDR3 coding sequence is TGCGCCAGCAGCTTGAGGAGCGGTCGTGCCGGGGGGAACACTGAAGCTTTCTTT.

The chain couples TRBV10-3 to TRBJ2-7; 7 positions match TRBD2. Germline V gene lookup returns CDR1 ENHRY and CDR2 SYGVKD. The ends lost 8 bases at V and 2 bases at J; junction bases unmatched: 0. The CDR3 covers 11 residues. This CDR3 is CAIGGAYEQYF. The CDR3 nucleotides are TGTGCCATCGGGGGGGCCTACGAGCAGTACTTC.

This clonotype is classed as medium-sized. The gene calls are TRBV18 and TRBJ2-5; TRBD1 agrees at 8 bases. Germline V gene sequence: CDR1 KGHSH, CDR2 LQKENI. V dropped 3 bases and J dropped 3; count of bases not matched to a gene: 0. The CDR3 has 13 amino acids. CDR3 bases: TGTGCCAGCTCACCGGGACAGGAAGAGACCCAGTACTTC. This sequence encodes CASSPGQEETQYF. The whole variable domain, remainder taken from reference TRBV18 and TRBJ2-5, is NAGVMQNPRHLVRRRGQEARLRCSPMKGHSHVYWYRQLPEEGLKFMVYLQKENIIDESGMPKERFSAEFPKEGPSILRIQQVVRGDSAAYFCASSPGQEETQYFGPGTRLLVL.

This clonotype ranks as medium-sized (0.01 to 0.1%). This chain joins TRBV10-3 and TRBJ2-2, with D perhaps matching TRBD1 or TRBD2 (6 bases each). Germline V gene sequence: CDR1 ENHRY, CDR2 SYGVKD. The CDR3 loop spans 17 amino acids. The V and J ends lost 5 bases and 5 bases respectively, with 21 bases between them. CDR3 protein: CAISSRDWVGGTGELFF. The CDR3 DNA reads as TGTGCCATCAGTTCCCGGGACTGGGTAGGGGGGACCGGGGAGCTGTTTTTT.

This clonotype rates as medium-sized. CDR3 residues: CASSPGTGRGPQHF. In DNA form, the CDR3 reads TGTGCCAGCAGTCCCGGGACGGGGAGGGGGCCCCAGCATTTT. The gene calls are TRBV6-6 and TRBJ1-5, with D tentatively TRBD1 (5 bases). Per the germline V gene, CDR1 is MNHNY and CDR2 is SVGAGI (reference sequence). V lost 5 bases and J lost 9, with 17 bases in between. This CDR3 region has 14 residues.